The 2 T cell receptor beta chains in this list originate from one sample, sequenced in a study of cytomegalovirus exposure and HLA in healthy donors. The PCR made use of 60 Vbeta and 13 Jbeta primers. Profiled with immunoSEQ multiplex PCR; TCRdb holds only in-frame clones, not every one. The sample includes over 75,000 clones. Material for sequencing was PBMCs. The receptors were sampled from a man between 45 and 60 years old in good health and CMV-seronegative.

The chain joins TRBV6-5 to TRBJ1-6; no clear D gene. The germline V gene has CDR1 MNHEY and CDR2 SVGAGI. Trimming took 4 bases from V and 6 from J, leaving 4 bases between them. The CDR3 is made up of 12 amino acids. The CDR3 protein is CASSSSNSPLHF. The CDR3 DNA follows: TGTGCCAGCAGTTCGTCTAATTCACCCCTCCACTTT.

Of note for this clone: This CDR3 is also generated by other DNA sequences in the sample. V is TRBV7-9 and J is TRBJ2-3; D is possibly TRBD1 (5 bases). V lost 3 bases and J 4 bases, leaving 8 bases between the germline ends. The germline V gene encodes CDR1 SEHNR and CDR2 FQNEAQ (reference sequence). CDR3 length equals 13 residues. Here the CDR3 DNA reads TGTGCCAGCAGCTTGCAGGGCGCAGATACGCAGTATTTT. This encodes CASSLQGADTQYF. Full variable domain (outside the CDR3, taken from reference TRBV7-9 and TRBJ2-3): DTGVSQNPRHKITKRGQNVTFRCDPISEHNRLYWYRQTLGQGPEFLTYFQNEAQLEKSRLLSDRFSAERPKGSFSTLEIQRTEQGDSAMYLCASSLQGADTQYFGPGTRLTVL.